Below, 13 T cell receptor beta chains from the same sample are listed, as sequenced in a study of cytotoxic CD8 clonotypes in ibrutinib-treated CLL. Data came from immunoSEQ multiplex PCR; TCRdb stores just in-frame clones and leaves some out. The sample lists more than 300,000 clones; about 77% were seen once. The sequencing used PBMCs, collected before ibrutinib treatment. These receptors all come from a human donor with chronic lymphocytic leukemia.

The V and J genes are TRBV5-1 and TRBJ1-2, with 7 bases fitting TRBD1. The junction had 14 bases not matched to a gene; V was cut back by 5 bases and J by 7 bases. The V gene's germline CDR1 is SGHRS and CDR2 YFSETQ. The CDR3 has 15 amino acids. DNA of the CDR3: TGCGCCAGCAGGCGTGATCTAGACAGGGTCAGTGGCTACACCTTC. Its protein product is CASRRDLDRVSGYTF.

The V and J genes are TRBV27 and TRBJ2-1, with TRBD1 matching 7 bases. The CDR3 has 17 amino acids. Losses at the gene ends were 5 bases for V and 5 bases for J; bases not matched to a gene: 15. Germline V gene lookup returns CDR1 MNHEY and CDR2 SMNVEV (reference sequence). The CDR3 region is CASSTQLAWDRHNEQFF. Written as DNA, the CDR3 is TGTGCCAGCAGTACCCAGTTGGCATGGGACAGACACAATGAGCAGTTCTTC.

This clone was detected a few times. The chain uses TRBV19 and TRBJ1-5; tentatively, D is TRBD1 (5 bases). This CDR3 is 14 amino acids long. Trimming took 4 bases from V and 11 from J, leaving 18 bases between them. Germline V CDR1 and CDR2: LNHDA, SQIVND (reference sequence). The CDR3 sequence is CASSSGTQFRAQHF. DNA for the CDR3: TGTGCCAGTAGTAGCGGGACCCAGTTCAGGGCCCAGCATTTT.

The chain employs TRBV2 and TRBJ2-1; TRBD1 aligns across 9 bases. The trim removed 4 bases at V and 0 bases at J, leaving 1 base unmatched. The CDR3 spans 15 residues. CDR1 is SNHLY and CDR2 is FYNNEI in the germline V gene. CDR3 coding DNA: TGTGCCAGCAGTGTGGACAGGGGCTCCTACAATGAGCAGTTCTTC. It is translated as CASSVDRGSYNEQFF.

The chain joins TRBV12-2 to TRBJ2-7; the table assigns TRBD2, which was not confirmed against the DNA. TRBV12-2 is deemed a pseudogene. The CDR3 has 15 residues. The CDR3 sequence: CASRLITSGRREQYF. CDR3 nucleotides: TGTGCAAGTCGCTTAATCACTAGCGGGAGGCGCGAGCAGTACTTC.

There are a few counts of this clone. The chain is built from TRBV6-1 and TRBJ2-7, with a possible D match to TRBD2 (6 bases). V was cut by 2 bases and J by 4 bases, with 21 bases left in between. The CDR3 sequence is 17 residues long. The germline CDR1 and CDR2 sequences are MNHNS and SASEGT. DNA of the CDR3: TGTGCCAGCAGTGAAATCTCGAGAAGTAGCGGACCTTACGAGCAGTACTTC. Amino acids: CASSEISRSSGPYEQYF.

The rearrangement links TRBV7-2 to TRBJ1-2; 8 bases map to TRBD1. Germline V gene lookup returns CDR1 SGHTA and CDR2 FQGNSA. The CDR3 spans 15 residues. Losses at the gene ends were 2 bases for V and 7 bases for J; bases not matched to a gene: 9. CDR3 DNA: TGTGCCAGCAGCTTAAATGACAGGGGTAAGGGTGGCTACACCTTC. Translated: CASSLNDRGKGGYTF.

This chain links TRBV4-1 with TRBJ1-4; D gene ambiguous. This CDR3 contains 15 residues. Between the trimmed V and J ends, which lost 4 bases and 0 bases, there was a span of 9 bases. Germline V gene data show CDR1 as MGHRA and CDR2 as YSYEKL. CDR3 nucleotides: TGCGCCAGCAGCCTCTCAGCTGCAACTAATGAAAAACTGTTTTTT. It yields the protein CASSLSAATNEKLFF.

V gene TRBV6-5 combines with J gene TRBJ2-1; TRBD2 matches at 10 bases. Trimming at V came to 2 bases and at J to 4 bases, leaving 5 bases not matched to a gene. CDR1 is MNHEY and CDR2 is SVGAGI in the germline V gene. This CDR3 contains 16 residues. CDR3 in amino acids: CASSYTLAGEYNEQFF. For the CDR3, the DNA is TGTGCCAGCAGTTACACTCTAGCGGGAGAGTACAATGAGCAGTTCTTC.

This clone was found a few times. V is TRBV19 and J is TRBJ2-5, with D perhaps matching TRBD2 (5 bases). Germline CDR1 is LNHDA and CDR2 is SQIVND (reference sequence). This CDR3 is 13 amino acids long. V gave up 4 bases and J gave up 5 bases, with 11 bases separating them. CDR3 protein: CASSNRPGETQYF. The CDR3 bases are TGTGCCAGTAGTAACCGACCGGGGGAGACCCAGTACTTC.

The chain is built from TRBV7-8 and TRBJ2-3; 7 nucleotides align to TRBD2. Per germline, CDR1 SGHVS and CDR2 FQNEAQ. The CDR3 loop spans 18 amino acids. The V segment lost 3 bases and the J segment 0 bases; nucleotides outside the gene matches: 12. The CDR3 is CASSLLAEGAKSTDTQYF. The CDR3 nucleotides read TGTGCCAGCAGCTTGCTAGCGGAAGGAGCTAAAAGCACAGATACGCAGTATTTT. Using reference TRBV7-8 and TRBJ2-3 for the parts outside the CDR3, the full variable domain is GAGVSQSPRYKVAKRGQDVALRCDPISGHVSLFWYQQALGQGPEFLTYFQNEAQLDKSGLPSDRFFAERPEGSVSTLKIQRTQQEDSAVYLCASSLLAEGAKSTDTQYFGPGTRLTVL.

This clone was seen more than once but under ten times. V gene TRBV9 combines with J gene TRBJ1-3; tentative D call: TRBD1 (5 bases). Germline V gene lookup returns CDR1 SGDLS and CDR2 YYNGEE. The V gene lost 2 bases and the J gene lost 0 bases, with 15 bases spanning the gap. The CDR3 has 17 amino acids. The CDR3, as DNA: TGTGCCAGCAGCGTTTTCGGGGGTTCTAGCTCTGGAAACACCATATATTTT. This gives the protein CASSVFGGSSSGNTIYF.

Here the CDR3 reads CASRPGTVNTEAFF. DNA of the CDR3: TGTGCCAGCCGCCCCGGGACAGTGAACACTGAAGCTTTCTTT. V gene TRBV6-6 combines with J gene TRBJ1-1, with 7 bases that match TRBD1. The CDR3 covers 14 residues. Germline CDR1 MNHNY, CDR2 SVGAGI (reference sequence). V shed 8 bases and J 0 bases; nucleotides not matched to a gene: 6.